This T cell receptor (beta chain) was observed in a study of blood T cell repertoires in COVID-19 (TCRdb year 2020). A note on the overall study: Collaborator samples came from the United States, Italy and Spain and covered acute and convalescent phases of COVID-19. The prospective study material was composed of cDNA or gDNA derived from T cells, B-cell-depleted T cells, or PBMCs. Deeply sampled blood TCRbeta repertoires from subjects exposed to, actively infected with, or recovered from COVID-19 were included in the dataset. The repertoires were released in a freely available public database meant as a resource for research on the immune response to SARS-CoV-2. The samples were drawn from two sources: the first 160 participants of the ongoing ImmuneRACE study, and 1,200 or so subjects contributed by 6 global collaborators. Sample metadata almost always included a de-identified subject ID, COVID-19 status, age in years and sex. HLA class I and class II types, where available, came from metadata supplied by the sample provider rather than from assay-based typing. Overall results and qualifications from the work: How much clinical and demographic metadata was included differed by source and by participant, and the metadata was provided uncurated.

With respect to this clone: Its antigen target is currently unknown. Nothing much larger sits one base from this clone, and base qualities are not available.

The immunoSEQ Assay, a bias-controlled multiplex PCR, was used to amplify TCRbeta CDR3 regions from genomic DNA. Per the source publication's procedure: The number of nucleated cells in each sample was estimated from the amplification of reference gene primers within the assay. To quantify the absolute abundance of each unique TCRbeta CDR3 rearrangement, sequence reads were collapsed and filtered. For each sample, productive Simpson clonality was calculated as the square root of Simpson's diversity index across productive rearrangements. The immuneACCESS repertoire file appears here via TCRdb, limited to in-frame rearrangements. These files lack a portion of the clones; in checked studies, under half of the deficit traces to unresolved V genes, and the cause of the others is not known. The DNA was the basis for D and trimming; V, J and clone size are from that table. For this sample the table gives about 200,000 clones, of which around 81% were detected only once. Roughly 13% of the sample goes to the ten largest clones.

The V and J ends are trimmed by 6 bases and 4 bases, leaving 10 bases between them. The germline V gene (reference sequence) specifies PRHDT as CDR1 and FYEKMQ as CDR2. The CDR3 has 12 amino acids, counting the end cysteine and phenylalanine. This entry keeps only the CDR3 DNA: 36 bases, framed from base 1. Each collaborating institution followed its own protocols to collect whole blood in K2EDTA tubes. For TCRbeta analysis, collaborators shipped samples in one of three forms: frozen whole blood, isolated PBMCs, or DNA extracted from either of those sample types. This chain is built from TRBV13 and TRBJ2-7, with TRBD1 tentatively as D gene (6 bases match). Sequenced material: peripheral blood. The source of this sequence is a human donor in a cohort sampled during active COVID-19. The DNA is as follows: TGTGCCAGCAGTCAGGGGTTTTACGAGCAGTACTTC. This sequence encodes CASSQGFYEQYF.